These 16 T cell receptor beta chains originate from one sample sequenced in a study of beta chain features in type 1 diabetes. As every portion of the isolated RNA was reverse transcribed, the sequencing read expressed TCRB transcripts. The table came from immunoSEQ multiplex PCR; TCRdb's copy has only in-frame clones and leaves some out. Seen here are fewer than 900,000 clones, under 20% observed once, and the top ten hold about 0.02%. The sequenced sample consisted of naive CD4+ T cells from blood. These receptors were obtained from a woman aged 18-29 years in good health.

The chain couples TRBV5-4 to TRBJ2-5, with D possibly matching TRBD2 (5 bases). V was shortened by 4 bases and J by 4 bases, with 11 bases between the two germline ends. This CDR3 comprises 13 residues. Germline assignment: CDR1 SGHNT and CDR2 YYREEE (reference sequence). The CDR3 loop is CASSTRVGETQYF. In DNA, the CDR3 is TGTGCCAGCAGCACTAGAGTCGGAGAGACCCAGTACTTC.

In its sample, this clone was seen a few times. The V call is TRBV10-3, the J call TRBJ2-1, with 7 positions matching TRBD1. J lost 7 bases, V lost 7 bases, and 10 bases had no gene match. Germline V gives CDR1 ENHRY, CDR2 SYGVKD. The CDR3 covers 14 residues. The CDR3 sequence is CAITGAGGLNEQFF. The CDR3, as DNA: TGTGCCATCACCGGGGCAGGGGGTTTGAATGAGCAGTTCTTC.

The rearrangement links TRBV27 to TRBJ1-1; D is undetermined. V was cut by 7 bases and J by 1 base, with 13 bases left in between. CDR3 length equals 14 residues. Per germline, CDR1 MNHEY and CDR2 SMNVEV (reference sequence). The CDR3 DNA sequence: TGTGCCAGCACTCTAAGACCGGGGAACACTGAAGCTTTCTTT. Translating gives CASTLRPGNTEAFF.

This clone turned up a few times. V and J are TRBV19 and TRBJ1-5, with unresolved D. Trimming left V 0 bases short and J 3 bases short, with 9 bases between. Germline loops: CDR1 LNHDA, CDR2 SQIVND (reference sequence). The CDR3 length is 15 residues. CDR3 sequence: CASSIDSRFNQPQHF. CDR3 DNA sequence: TGTGCCAGTAGTATAGATTCAAGGTTCAATCAGCCCCAGCATTTT.

This clone has only a few counts. The CDR3 DNA sequence: TGTGCCAGCAGCTTGCGCGGGAGTTCACCCGAGCAGTACTTC. This translates into CASSLRGSSPEQYF. V and J are TRBV7-8 and TRBJ2-7, with 7 bases fitting TRBD2. Germline V gene lookup returns CDR1 SGHVS and CDR2 FQNEAQ. The V segment lost 3 bases and the J segment 6 bases; nucleotides outside the gene matches: 8. The CDR3 has 14 amino acids.

This clone was picked up a small number of times. V usage is TRBV29-1 and J usage is TRBJ2-7; either TRBD1 or TRBD2 may fit D (5 bases each). Germline CDR1 and CDR2: SQVTM and ANQGSEA. V was clipped by 6 bases and J by 6 bases, with 21 bases between them. CDR3 size: 14 residues. CDR3 in DNA: TGCAGCGTCGCTACCGGGACCACTCGTGGCGAGCAGTACTTC. Protein sequence: CSVATGTTRGEQYF.

A few counts support this clone. The chain employs TRBV28 and TRBJ1-3, with D maybe TRBD1 (5 bases). Germline values: CDR1 MDHEN, CDR2 SYDVKM. The V gene lost 6 bases and the J gene lost 9 bases, with 18 bases spanning the gap. This CDR3 spans 14 amino acids. The CDR3 loop is CASRGRPAGGTIYF. In DNA, the CDR3 is TGTGCCAGCAGAGGACGTCCCGCCGGGGGCACCATATATTTT.

The chain carries TRBV6-5 and TRBJ2-6; the D gene is possibly TRBD1 (6 bases). In germline, CDR1 is MNHEY, CDR2 SVGAGI. CDR3 length equals 15 residues. V lost 2 bases, J lost 3 bases, and 8 bases lay in between. The DNA for the CDR3 is TGTGCCAGCAGTTACGCAGGGGTTGGGGCCAACGTCCTGACTTTC. Protein sequence: CASSYAGVGANVLTF.

The chain recombines TRBV6-5 with TRBJ2-7, with D perhaps matching TRBD2 (5 bases). Germline V lookup: CDR1 MNHEY, CDR2 SVGAGI. CDR3 length: 15 residues. Trimming took off 6 bases at V and 3 bases at J, with 18 bases between the two ends. The CDR3 loop reads CASSYRTVGFYEQYF. The CDR3 DNA reads TGTGCCAGCAGCTACCGGACTGTCGGATTCTACGAGCAGTACTTC.

The chain's CDR3 is CASSYGAGVADTQYF. The CDR3 nucleotides read TGTGCCAGCAGCTACGGTGCGGGAGTGGCAGATACGCAGTATTTT. The chain combines TRBV6-5 with TRBJ2-3, with 7 positions matching TRBD2. V lost 6 bases, J lost 4 bases, and 10 bases stayed unmatched. The length of the CDR3 is 15 residues. Germline values: CDR1 MNHEY, CDR2 SVGAGI.

The genes are TRBV7-2 and TRBJ2-1; 9 bases are a match to TRBD2. This CDR3 is 17 amino acids long. The germline V gene encodes CDR1 SGHTA and CDR2 FQGNSA. V was clipped by 1 base and J by 5 bases; unmatched bases: 9. The CDR3, as DNA: TGTGCCAGCAGCTTAGACAGCGGGAGGCACACCGACAATGAGCAGTTCTTC. The encoded protein is CASSLDSGRHTDNEQFF.

The V gene is TRBV19, the J gene TRBJ2-1, with a possible D match to TRBD1 (5 bases). Germline lookup yields CDR1 LNHDA and CDR2 SQIVND (reference sequence). The CDR3 consists of 16 residues. Trimming cost V 1 base and J 8 bases, with 18 bases left between them. CDR3 in amino acids: CASSIVTGAVWDEQFF. The CDR3 DNA follows: TGTGCCAGTAGTATAGTCACAGGAGCCGTTTGGGATGAGCAGTTCTTC.

The CDR3: CSAVRGAEAFF. In DNA, the CDR3 is TGCAGCGCCGTCCGGGGAGCTGAAGCTTTCTTT. The V gene is TRBV29-1, the J gene TRBJ1-1; D unresolved. The CDR3 spans 11 residues. The germline V gene encodes CDR1 SQVTM and CDR2 ANQGSEA. V dropped 7 bases and J dropped 6 bases, with 12 bases sitting between them.

This clone was counted only a few times. The same CDR3 arises from other DNA sequences in this sample as well. The V gene is TRBV7-2, the J gene TRBJ1-3, with 9 bases that match TRBD1. CDR1 and CDR2 (germline): SGHTA, FQGNSA. This CDR3 spans 14 amino acids. V lost 5 bases to trimming and J lost 2 bases; unmatched junction nucleotides: 1. Written as DNA, the CDR3 is TGTGCCAGCAGCCGACAGGGGGCTGGAAACACCATATATTTT. Encoded protein: CASSRQGAGNTIYF. The full variable domain, with the rest looked up from reference TRBV7-2 and TRBJ1-3, is GAGVSQSPSNKVTEKGKDVELRCDPISGHTALYWYRQSLGQGLEFLIYFQGNSAPDKSGLPSDRFSAERTGGSVSTLTIQRTQQEDSAVYLCASSRQGAGNTIYFGEGSWLTVV.

The sample holds many counts of this clone. The rearrangement joins TRBV10-3 to TRBJ2-3; D is unresolved. The CDR3 runs to 12 residues. V was shortened by 3 bases and J by 1 base, with 2 bases between the two germline ends. Germline V gives CDR1 ENHRY, CDR2 SYGVKD. The CDR3 protein is CAISDGTDTQYF. CDR3 in DNA: TGTGCCATCAGTGACGGCACAGATACGCAGTATTTT.

As to this clone: Different DNA sequences within this sample yield the same CDR3. The chain joins TRBV28 to TRBJ2-3; D is undetermined. CDR3 size: 14 residues. Between the trimmed V and J ends, which lost 6 bases and 0 bases, there was a span of 10 bases. In germline, CDR1 is MDHEN, CDR2 SYDVKM. CDR3 DNA sequence: TGTGCCAGCAGCTTTGGCGGTAGCACAGATACGCAGTATTTT. Amino acid sequence: CASSFGGSTDTQYF.